This T cell receptor beta chain was found in a study of T cell responses to AZD1222 COVID-19 vaccine (dated by TCRdb to the early 2020s). Study-level background: TCR sequencing covered approximately 230 trial participants: 200 to 210 given two doses of AZD1222 and approximately 26 given two doses of MenACWY control vaccine. Trial participants were enrolled by age into 18-55, 56-69 and 70-plus year subgroups, with roughly 150, 30 and 60 TCR-sequenced participants respectively.

From the germline V gene, CDR1 is SGHRS and CDR2 is YFSETQ. Taken from cysteine to phenylalanine, the CDR3 has 13 residues. Just the 39-base CDR3 DNA is kept, in frame starting at base 1. V gives up 4 bases and J gives up 2 bases, and the segment between their germline ends measures 9 bases. Notes on this clone: The target of this receptor is not known. Base qualities are not provided; no much larger clone lies one nucleotide away.

General conclusions and limits of the study: A significant rise in spike-specific TCR breadth and depth was observed after two AZD1222 doses relative to day 0 and relative to MenACWY recipients. Because no day 14 peak-response samples were available, repertoires were characterized only after the peak T cell response. Epitopes outside the regions mutated in the B.1.351 and B.1.1.7 variants were reportedly recognized by nearly half of the unique spike-specific TCRs. Most participants were white British and females outnumbered males, and the authors suggested that clonal diversity may have been underestimated. Conclusions about previously exposed vaccinees are limited because only five to seven AZD1222 recipients were SARS-CoV-2 seropositive at baseline. CD4 TCRs associated with the vaccine covered the entire spike protein, and the dominant responses were in regions 160-218 and 743-854. The 56-69-year group was small, and its depth increase did not reach significance, likely because of low power.

The CDR3 regions of human TCRbeta chains were analyzed by immunosequencing. In the source study's methods: Repertoire TCRs were matched against a reference library of SARS-CoV-2-specific TCRs generated with the MIRA antigen-specificity platform. Breadth was defined as the fraction of unique TCRs that were SARS-CoV-2-associated. Depth was defined as the fraction of total T cells that were SARS-CoV-2-associated. Using the MIRA data, each spike-specific TCR was assigned both to the spike region to which the TCR was reactive and to a CD4 or CD8 class. Log10-transformed breadth and depth values were compared by one-way ANOVA with Sidak's multiple comparisons tests. Sourced from immuneACCESS, this table was stored by TCRdb with only in-frame sequences that have V and J called. A share of the clones is absent; for the studies checked, an unresolved V gene accounts for under half, and the remainder has no known explanation. V, J and clone size were drawn from that table, and D and trimming were deduced from the DNA. In this sample the table shows about 120,000 clones, about 94% of which occur a single time. The ten largest clones represent about 3.1% of the sample.

What the time point label conveys for this sample: about 28 days (+/-7) after the second vaccine dose. AZD1222 recipients with second doses at about 4 weeks or about 12 weeks were pooled, because spike-specific TCR depth and breadth did not differ between schedules. Vaccinee samples were obtained from the UK trials COV001 and COV002, which included a single-blind randomized controlled phase 2/3 trial of AZD1222 (ChAdOx1 nCoV-19) in healthy adults. Trial participant PBMC samples were collected at day 0 and day 28 after the second dose for TCRbeta chain sequencing. This sequence originates from an adult who received the AZD1222 COVID-19 vaccine. The V and J genes are TRBV5-1 and TRBJ1-2; no confident D gene assignment can be made. The sequences come from peripheral blood, collected 28 days after the second AZD1222 dose. The nucleotide sequence is given as TGCGCCAGCAGCCCAGGTGTGAACTATGGCTACACCTTC. This sequence encodes CASSPGVNYGYTF.